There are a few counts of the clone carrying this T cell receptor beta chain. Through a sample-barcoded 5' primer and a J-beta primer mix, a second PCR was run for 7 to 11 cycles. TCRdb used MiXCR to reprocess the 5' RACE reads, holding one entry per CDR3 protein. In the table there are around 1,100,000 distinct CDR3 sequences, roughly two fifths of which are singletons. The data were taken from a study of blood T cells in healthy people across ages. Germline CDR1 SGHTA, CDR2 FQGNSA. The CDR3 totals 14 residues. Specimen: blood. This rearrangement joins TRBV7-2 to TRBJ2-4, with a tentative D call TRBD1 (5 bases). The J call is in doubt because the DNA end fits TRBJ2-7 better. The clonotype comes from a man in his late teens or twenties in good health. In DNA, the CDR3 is TGTGCCAGCAGCGCTGCCCTCGACAGTCACGAGCAGTACTTC. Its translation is CASSAALDSHEQYF.